The T cell receptor beta chain described here comes from a study of cytomegalovirus exposure and HLA in healthy donors. As concerns this clone: As yet, its antigen is unknown.

PCR amplification relied on 60 Vbeta primers (plus 13 Jbeta primers). TCRdb's table, derived via immunoSEQ multiplex PCR, lists solely in-frame clones and lacks some. The sample carries about 69,000 clones, around 76% recorded once. Trimming removed 5 bases from V and 6 bases from J; junction bases left unmatched: 6. Germline CDR1 reads SEHNR; CDR2 reads FQNEAQ (reference sequence). This CDR3 is 14 amino acids long. Study conclusions and caveats: Researchers had no immune exposure information except CMV serostatus available.

The TCR originated in a man aged 18-30 years in good health and CMV-seronegative. Sequencing input: PBMCs. The chain uses TRBV7-9 and TRBJ2-7, with 11 bases aligning to TRBD2. DNA of the CDR3: TGTGCCAGCAGCCTTAGCGGGGGGGCAACCGAGCAGTACTTC. This gives the protein CASSLSGGATEQYF.